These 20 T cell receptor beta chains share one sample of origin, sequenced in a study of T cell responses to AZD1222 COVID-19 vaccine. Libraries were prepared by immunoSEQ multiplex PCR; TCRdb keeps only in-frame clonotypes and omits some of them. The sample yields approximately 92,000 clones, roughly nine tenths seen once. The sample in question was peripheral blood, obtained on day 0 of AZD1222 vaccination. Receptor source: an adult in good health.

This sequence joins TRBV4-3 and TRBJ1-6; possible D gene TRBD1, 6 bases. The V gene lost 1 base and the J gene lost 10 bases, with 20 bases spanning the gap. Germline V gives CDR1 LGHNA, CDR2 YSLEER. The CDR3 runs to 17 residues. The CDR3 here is CASSQVSPDRPGSPLHF. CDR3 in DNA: TGCGCCAGCAGCCAAGTTAGCCCGGACAGACCAGGGTCACCCCTCCACTTT.

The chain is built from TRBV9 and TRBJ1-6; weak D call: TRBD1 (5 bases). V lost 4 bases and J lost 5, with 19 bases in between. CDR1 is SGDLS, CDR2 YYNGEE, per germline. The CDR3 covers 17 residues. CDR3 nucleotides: TGTGCCAGCAGCTATTTCTCTTTCGGGGGTGATAATTCACCCCTCCACTTT. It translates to CASSYFSFGGDNSPLHF.

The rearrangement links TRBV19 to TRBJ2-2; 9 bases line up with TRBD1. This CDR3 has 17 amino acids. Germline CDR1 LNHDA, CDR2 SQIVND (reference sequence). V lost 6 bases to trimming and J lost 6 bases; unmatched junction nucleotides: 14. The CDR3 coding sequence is TGTGCCAGTAGACTTACAGGGGGCGATGCTTCCCCCGGGGAGCTGTTTTTT. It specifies CASRLTGGDASPGELFF.

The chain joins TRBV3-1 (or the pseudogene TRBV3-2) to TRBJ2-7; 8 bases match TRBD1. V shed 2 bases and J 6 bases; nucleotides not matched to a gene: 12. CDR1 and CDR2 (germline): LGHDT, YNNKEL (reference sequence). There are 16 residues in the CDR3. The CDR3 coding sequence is TGTGCCAGCAGCCAAAATCCCAGGGGGCTTCCGGGCGAGCAGTACTTC. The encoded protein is CASSQNPRGLPGEQYF.

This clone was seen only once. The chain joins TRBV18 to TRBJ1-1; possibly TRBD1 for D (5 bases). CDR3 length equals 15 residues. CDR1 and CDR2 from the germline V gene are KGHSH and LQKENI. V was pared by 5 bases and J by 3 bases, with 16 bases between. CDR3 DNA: TGTGCCAGCTCATTAGGAGGACAAGGGTACACTGAAGCTTTCTTT. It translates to CASSLGGQGYTEAFF.

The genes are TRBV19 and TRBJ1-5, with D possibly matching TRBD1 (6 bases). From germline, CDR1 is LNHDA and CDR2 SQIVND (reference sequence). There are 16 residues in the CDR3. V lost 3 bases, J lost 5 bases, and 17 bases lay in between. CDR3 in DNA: TGTGCCAGTAGTATGGGACGAGGGGGTGGTTATCAGCCCCAGCATTTT. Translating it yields CASSMGRGGGYQPQHF.

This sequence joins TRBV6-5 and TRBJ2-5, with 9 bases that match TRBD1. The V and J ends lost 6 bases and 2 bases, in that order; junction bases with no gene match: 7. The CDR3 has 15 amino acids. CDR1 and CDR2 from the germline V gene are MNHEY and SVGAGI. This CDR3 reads CASRGDRGRQETQYF. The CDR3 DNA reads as TGTGCCAGCAGAGGTGACAGGGGGAGGCAAGAGACCCAGTACTTC.

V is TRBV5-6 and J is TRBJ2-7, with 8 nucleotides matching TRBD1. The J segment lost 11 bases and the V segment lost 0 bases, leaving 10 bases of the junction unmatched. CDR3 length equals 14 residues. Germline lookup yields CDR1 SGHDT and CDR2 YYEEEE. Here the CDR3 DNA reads TGTGCCAGCAGCTTGGGTTTCCAGGGGGCGTATGAGTACTTC. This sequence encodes CASSLGFQGAYEYF. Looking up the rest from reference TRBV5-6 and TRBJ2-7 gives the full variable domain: DAGVTQSPTHLIKTRGQQVTLRCSPKSGHDTVSWYQQALGQGPQFIFQYYEEEERQRGNFPDRFSGHQFPNYSSELNVNALLLGDSALYLCASSLGFQGAYEYFGPGTRLTVT.

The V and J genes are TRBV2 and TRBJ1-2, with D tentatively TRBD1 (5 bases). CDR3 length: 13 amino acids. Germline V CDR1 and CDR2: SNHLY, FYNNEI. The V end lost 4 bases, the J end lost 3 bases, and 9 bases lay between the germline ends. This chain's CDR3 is CASSVRGDYGYTF. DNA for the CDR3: TGTGCCAGCAGTGTGCGGGGGGACTATGGCTACACCTTC. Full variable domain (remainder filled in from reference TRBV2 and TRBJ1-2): EPEVTQTPSHQVTQMGQEVILRCVPISNHLYFYWYRQILGQKVEFLVSFYNNEISEKSEIFDDQFSVERPDGSNFTLKIRSTKLEDSAMYFCASSVRGDYGYTFGSGTRLTVV.

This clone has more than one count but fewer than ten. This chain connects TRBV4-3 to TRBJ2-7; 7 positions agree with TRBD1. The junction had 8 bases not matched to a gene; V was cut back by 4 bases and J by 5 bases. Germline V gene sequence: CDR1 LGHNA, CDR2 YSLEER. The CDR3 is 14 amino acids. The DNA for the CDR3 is TGCGCCAGCAGCCCAGACAGGGTATCGAACGAGCAGTACTTC. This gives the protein CASSPDRVSNEQYF.

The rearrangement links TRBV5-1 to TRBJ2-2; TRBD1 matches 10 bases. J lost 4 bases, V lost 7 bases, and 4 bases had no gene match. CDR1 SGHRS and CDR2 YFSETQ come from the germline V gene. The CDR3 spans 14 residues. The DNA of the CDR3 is TGCGCCAGCCAGAGGACAGGGGGCACCGGGGAGCTGTTTTTT. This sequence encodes CASQRTGGTGELFF.

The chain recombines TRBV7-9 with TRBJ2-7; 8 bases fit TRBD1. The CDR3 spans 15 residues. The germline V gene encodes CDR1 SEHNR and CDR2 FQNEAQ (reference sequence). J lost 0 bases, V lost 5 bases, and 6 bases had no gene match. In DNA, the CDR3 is TGTGCCAGCAGCATGGGACAGGCGAGCTCCTACGAGCAGTACTTC. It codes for CASSMGQASSYEQYF. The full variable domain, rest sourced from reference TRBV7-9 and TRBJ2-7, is DTGVSQNPRHKITKRGQNVTFRCDPISEHNRLYWYRQTLGQGPEFLTYFQNEAQLEKSRLLSDRFSAERPKGSFSTLEIQRTEQGDSAMYLCASSMGQASSYEQYFGPGTRLTVT.

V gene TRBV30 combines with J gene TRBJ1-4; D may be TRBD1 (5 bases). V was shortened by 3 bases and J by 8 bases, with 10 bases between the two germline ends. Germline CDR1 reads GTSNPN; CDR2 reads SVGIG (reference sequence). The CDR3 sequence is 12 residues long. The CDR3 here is CAWSGGGEKLFF. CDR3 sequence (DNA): TGTGCCTGGAGCGGGGGAGGGGAAAAACTGTTTTTT.

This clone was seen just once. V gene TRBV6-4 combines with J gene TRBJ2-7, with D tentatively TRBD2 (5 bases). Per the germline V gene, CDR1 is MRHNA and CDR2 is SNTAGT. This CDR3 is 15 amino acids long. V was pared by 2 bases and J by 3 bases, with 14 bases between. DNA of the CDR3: TGTGCCAGCAGTGACGAGGCTAGCTGGTTCTACGAGCAGTACTTC. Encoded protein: CASSDEASWFYEQYF.

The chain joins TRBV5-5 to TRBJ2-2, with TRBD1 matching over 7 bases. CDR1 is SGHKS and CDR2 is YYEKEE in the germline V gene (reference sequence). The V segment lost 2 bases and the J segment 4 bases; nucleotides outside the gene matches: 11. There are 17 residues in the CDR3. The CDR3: CASSLDRAPGFTGELFF. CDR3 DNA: TGTGCCAGCAGCTTAGACAGGGCTCCAGGTTTCACCGGGGAGCTGTTTTTT.

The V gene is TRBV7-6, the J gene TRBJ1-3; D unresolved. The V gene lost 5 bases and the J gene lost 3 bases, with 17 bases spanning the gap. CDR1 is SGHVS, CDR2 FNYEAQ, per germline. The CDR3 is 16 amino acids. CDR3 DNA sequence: TGTGCCAGCAGCCCCCCCCAAAGCGGAGTTGGAAACACCATATATTTT. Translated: CASSPPQSGVGNTIYF.

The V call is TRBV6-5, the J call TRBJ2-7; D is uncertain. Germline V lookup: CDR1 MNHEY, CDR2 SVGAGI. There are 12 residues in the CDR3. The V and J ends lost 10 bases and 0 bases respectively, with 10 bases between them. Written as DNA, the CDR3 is TGTGCCACACACTTAATCTCCTACGAGCAGTACTTC. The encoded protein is CATHLISYEQYF.

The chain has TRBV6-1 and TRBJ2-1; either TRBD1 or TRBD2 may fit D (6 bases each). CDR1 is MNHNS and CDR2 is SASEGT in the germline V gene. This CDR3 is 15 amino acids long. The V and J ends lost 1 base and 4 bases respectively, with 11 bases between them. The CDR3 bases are TGTGCCAGCAGTGAAGAAGGGGGGAGGTACAATGAGCAGTTCTTC. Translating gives CASSEEGGRYNEQFF.

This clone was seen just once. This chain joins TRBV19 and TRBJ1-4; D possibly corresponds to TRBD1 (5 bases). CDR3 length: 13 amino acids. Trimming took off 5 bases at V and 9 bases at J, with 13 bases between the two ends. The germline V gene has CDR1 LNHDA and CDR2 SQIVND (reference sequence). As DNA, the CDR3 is TGTGCCAGTAGTCAGCAGGGCGGGAAAAAACTGTTTTTT. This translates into CASSQQGGKKLFF.

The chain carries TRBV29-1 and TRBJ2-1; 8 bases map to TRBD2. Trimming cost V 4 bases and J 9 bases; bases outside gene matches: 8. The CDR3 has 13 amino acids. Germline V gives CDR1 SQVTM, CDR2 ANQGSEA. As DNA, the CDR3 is TGCAGCGTTGTGGGGGCTCTAGCGGGTGAGCAGTTCTTC. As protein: CSVVGALAGEQFF.